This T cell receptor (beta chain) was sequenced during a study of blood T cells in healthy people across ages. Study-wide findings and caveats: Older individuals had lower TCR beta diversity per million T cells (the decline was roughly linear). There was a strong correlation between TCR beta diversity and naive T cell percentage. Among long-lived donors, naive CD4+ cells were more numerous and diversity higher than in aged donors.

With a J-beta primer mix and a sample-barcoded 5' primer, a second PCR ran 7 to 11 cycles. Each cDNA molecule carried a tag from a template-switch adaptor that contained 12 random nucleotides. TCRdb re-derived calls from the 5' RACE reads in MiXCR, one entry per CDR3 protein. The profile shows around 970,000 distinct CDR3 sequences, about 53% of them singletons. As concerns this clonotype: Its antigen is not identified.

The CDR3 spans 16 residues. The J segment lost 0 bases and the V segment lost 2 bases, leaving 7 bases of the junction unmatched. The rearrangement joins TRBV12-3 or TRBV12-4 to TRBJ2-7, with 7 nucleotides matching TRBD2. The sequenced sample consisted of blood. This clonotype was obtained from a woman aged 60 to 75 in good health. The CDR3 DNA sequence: TGTGCCAGCAGTTTAAGCTACGGGAGGAACTCCTACGAGCAGTACTTC. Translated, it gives CASSLSYGRNSYEQYF.